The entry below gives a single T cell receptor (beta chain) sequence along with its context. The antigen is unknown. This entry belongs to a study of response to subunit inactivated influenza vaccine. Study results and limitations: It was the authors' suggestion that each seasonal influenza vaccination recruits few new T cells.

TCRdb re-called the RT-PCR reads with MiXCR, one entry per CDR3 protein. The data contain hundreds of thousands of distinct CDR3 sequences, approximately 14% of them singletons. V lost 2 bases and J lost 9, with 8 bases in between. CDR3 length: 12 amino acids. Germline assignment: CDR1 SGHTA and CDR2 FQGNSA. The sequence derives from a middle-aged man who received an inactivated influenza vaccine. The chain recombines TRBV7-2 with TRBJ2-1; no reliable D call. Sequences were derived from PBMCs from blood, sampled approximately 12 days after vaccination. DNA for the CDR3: TGTGCCAGCAGCTTACGAGCGACTGAGCAGTTCTTC. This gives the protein CASSLRATEQFF. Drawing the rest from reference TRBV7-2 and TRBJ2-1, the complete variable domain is GAGVSQSPSNKVTEKGKDVELRCDPISGHTALYWYRQSLGQGLEFLIYFQGNSAPDKSGLPSDRFSAERTGGSVSTLTIQRTQQEDSAVYLCASSLRATEQFFGPGTRLTVL.